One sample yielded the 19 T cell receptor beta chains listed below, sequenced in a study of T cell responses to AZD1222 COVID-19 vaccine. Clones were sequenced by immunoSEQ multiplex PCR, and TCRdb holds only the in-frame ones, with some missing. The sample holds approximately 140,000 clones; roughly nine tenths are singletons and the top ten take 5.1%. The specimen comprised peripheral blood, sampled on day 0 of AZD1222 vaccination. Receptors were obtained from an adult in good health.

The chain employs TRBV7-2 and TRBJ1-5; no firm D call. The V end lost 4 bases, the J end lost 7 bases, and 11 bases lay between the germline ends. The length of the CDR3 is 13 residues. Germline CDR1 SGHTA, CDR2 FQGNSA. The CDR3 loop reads CASSSLLDQPQHF. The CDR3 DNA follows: TGTGCCAGCAGCTCCCTTCTCGACCAGCCCCAGCATTTT.

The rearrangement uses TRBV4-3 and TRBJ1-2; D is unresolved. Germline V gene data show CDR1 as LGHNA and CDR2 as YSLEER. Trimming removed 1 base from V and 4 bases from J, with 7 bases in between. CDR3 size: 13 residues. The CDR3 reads CASSQGTSYGYTF. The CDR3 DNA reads TGCGCCAGCAGCCAAGGCACTAGCTATGGCTACACCTTC.

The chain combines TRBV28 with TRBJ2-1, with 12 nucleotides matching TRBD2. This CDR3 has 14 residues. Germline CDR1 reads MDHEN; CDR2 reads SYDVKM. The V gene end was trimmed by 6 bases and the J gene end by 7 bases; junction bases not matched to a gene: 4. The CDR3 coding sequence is TGTGCCAGCAGGCCAGGACTAGCGGGGAATGAGCAGTTCTTC. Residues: CASRPGLAGNEQFF.

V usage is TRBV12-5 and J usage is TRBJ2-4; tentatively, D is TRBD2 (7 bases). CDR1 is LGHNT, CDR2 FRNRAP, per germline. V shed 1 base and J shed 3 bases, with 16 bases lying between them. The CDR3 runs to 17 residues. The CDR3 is CASGLGRRGGDKNIQYF. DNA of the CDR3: TGTGCTAGTGGTTTGGGCCGGAGGGGGGGAGACAAAAACATTCAGTACTTC.

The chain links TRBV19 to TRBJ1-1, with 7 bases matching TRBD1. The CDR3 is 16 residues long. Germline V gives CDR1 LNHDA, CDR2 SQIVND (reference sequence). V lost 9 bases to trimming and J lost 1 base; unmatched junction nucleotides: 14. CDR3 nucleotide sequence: TGTGCCAGCCAGACTGAGGGCAGGGGGGCGAACACTGAAGCTTTCTTT. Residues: CASQTEGRGANTEAFF.

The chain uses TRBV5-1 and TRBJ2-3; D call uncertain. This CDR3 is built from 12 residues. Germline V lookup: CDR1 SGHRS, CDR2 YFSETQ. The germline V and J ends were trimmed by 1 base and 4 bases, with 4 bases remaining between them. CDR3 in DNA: TGCGCCAGCAGCTTGAAGCCAGATACGCAGTATTTT. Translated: CASSLKPDTQYF.

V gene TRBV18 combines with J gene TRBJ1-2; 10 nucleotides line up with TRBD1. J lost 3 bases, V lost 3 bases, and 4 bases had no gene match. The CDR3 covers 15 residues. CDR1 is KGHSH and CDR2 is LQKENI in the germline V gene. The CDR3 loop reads CASSPGTGADYGYTF. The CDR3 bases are TGTGCCAGCTCACCGGGGACAGGGGCGGACTATGGCTACACCTTC.

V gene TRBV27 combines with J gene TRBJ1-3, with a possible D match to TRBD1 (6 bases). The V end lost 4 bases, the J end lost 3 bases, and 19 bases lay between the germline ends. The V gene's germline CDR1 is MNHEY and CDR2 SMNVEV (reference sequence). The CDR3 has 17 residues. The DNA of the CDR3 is TGTGCCAGCAGTTCCGAAACGGGGGGCCTGTATGGAAACACCATATATTTT. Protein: CASSSETGGLYGNTIYF.

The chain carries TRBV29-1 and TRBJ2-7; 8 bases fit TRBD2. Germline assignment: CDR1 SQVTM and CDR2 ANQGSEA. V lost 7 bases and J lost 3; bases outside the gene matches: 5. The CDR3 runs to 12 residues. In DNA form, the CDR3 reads TGCAGCGCTGGTCGGGAGGGCTACGAGCAGTACTTC. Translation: CSAGREGYEQYF.

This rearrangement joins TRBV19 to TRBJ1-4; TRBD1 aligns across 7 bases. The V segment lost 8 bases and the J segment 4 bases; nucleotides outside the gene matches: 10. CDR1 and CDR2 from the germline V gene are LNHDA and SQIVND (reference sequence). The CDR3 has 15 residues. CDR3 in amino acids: CASSDPGQSNEKLFF. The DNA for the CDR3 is TGTGCCAGTTCCGACCCGGGACAGAGTAATGAAAAACTGTTTTTT.

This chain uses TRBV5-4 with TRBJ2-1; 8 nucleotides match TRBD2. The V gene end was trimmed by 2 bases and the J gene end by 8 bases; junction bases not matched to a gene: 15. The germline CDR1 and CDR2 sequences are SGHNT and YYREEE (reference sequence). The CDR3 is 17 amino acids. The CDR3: CASSFHVAGGVWDEQFF. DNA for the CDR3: TGTGCCAGCAGCTTTCACGTTGCGGGAGGTGTTTGGGATGAGCAGTTCTTC.

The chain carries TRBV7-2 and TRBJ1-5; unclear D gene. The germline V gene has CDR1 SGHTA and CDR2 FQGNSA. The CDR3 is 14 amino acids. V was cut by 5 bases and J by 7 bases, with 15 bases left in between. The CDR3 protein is CASSPQGLRQPQHF. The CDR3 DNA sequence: TGTGCCAGCAGCCCCCAAGGGTTGAGGCAGCCCCAGCATTTT.

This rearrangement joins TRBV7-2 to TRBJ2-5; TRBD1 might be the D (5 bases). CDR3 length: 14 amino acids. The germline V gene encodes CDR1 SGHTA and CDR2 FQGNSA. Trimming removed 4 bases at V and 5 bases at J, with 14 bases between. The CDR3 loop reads CASSYTGLRETQYF. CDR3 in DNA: TGTGCCAGCAGCTACACAGGTCTCCGGGAGACCCAGTACTTC.

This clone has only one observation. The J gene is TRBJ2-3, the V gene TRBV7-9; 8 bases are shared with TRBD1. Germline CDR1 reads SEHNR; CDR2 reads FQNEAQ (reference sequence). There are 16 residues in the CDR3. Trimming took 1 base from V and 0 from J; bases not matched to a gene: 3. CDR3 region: CASSLGTGSSTDTQYF. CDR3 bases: TGTGCCAGCAGCTTAGGGACAGGGTCCAGCACAGATACGCAGTATTTT.

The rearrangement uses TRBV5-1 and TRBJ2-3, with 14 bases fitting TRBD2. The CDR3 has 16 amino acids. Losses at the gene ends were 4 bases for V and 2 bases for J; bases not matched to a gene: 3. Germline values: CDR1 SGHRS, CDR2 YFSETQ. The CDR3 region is CASSVGLAGVTDTQYF. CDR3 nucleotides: TGCGCCAGCAGCGTGGGACTAGCGGGGGTCACAGATACGCAGTATTTT. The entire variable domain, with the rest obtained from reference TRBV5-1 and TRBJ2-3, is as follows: KAGVTQTPRYLIKTRGQQVTLSCSPISGHRSVSWYQQTPGQGLQFLFEYFSETQRNKGNFPGRFSGRQFSNSRSEMNVSTLELGDSALYLCASSVGLAGVTDTQYFGPGTRLTVL.

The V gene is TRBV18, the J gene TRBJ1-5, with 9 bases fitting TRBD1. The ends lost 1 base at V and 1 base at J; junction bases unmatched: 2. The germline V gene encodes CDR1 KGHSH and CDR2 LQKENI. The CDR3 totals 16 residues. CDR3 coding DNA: TGTGCCAGCTCACCACGAGGGACAGGGAGCAATCAGCCCCAGCATTTT. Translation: CASSPRGTGSNQPQHF.

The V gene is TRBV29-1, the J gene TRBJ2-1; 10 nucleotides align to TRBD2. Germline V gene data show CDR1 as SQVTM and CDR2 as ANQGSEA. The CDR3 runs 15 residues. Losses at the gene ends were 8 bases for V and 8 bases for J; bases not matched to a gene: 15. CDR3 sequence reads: CSTTEGAGGLDEQFF. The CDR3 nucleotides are TGCAGCACTACGGAGGGAGCGGGAGGGTTGGATGAGCAGTTCTTC.

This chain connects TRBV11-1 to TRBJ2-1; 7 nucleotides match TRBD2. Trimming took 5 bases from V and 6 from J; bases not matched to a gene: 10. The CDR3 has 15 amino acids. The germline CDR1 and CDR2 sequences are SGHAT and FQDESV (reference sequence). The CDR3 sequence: CASSLTGLESNEQFF. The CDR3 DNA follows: TGTGCCAGCAGCCTTACAGGACTAGAATCCAATGAGCAGTTCTTC. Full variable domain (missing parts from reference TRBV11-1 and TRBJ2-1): EAEVAQSPRYKITEKSQAVAFWCDPISGHATLYWYRQILGQGPELLVQFQDESVVDDSQLPKDRFSAERLKGVDSTLKIQPAELGDSAMYLCASSLTGLESNEQFFGPGTRLTVL.

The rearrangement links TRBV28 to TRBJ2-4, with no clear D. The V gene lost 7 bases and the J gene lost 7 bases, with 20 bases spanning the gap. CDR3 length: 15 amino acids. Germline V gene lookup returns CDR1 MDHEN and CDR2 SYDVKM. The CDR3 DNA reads TGTGCCAGCACGCCGAGCGTGGCAACGCGGAACATTCAGTACTTC. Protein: CASTPSVATRNIQYF. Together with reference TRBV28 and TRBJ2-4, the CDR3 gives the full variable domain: DVKVTQSSRYLVKRTGEKVFLECVQDMDHENMFWYRQDPGLGLRLIYFSYDVKMKEKGDIPEGYSVSREKKERFSLILESASTNQTSMYLCASTPSVATRNIQYFGAGTRLSVL.